Below, 5 T cell receptor beta chains from the same sample are listed, as sequenced in a study of shared clonotypes between healthy human individuals. CD45RO-negative, CCR7-positively selected cells formed the naive CD8 fraction, excluding terminally differentiated effector memory CD45RA+ cells. The table came from immunoSEQ multiplex PCR; TCRdb's copy has only in-frame clones and leaves some out. The sample comprises over 800,000 clones, 92% of which are singletons, and about 24% rests with the top ten. The sample consisted of naive CD8+ T cells sorted from blood. These receptors came from a man aged 30 to 39 in good health.

This chain uses TRBV18 with TRBJ2-7; TRBD2 matches 7 bases. Germline V gene data show CDR1 as KGHSH and CDR2 as LQKENI. The CDR3 loop spans 14 amino acids. The V gene end was trimmed by 3 bases and the J gene end by 4 bases; junction bases not matched to a gene: 6. The CDR3 DNA sequence: TGTGCCAGCTCACCCGGCGGGGGAGCGTACGAGCAGTACTTC. Protein sequence: CASSPGGGAYEQYF.

This clone was counted once. The chain employs TRBV4-1 and TRBJ1-1, with no clear D. This CDR3 has 13 amino acids. Trimming removed 4 bases from V and 4 bases from J, with 10 bases in between. Germline V gene lookup returns CDR1 MGHRA and CDR2 YSYEKL. The CDR3 spells CASSPLTGTEAFF. The CDR3, as DNA: TGCGCCAGCAGCCCCTTAACGGGCACTGAAGCTTTCTTT.

This sequence joins TRBV27 and TRBJ1-2; D unresolved. V lost 4 bases to trimming and J lost 0 bases, with 12 bases between them. Germline V gives CDR1 MNHEY, CDR2 SMNVEV (reference sequence). The CDR3 has 15 amino acids. The CDR3 loop reads CASSSSGGANYGYTF. CDR3 coding DNA: TGTGCCAGCAGTTCCTCTGGCGGAGCTAACTATGGCTACACCTTC.

This clone came up once. This chain uses TRBV4-1 with TRBJ2-7; 7 bases are shared with TRBD2. CDR1 is MGHRA and CDR2 is YSYEKL in the germline V gene. There are 15 residues in the CDR3. The junction had 9 bases not matched to a gene; V was cut back by 4 bases and J by 3 bases. CDR3: CASSLRRGGSYEQYF. DNA of the CDR3: TGCGCCAGCAGCCTAAGGCGTGGCGGGAGCTACGAGCAGTACTTC.

This clone has a single count. This chain joins TRBV30 and TRBJ2-5, with 9 bases lining up with TRBD1. In germline, CDR1 is GTSNPN, CDR2 SVGIG (reference sequence). The CDR3 runs 12 residues. After removal of 4 bases from V and 6 bases from J, the junction contained 3 bases not matched to a gene. CDR3 sequence reads: CAWKGQGKTQYF. The CDR3 DNA is TGTGCCTGGAAAGGACAGGGGAAGACCCAGTACTTC. Looking up the rest from reference TRBV30 and TRBJ2-5 gives the full variable domain: SQTIHQWPATLVQPVGSPLSLECTVEGTSNPNLYWYRQAAGRGLQLLFYSVGIGQISSEVPQNLSASRPQDRQFILSSKKLLLSDSGFYLCAWKGQGKTQYFGPGTRLLVL.